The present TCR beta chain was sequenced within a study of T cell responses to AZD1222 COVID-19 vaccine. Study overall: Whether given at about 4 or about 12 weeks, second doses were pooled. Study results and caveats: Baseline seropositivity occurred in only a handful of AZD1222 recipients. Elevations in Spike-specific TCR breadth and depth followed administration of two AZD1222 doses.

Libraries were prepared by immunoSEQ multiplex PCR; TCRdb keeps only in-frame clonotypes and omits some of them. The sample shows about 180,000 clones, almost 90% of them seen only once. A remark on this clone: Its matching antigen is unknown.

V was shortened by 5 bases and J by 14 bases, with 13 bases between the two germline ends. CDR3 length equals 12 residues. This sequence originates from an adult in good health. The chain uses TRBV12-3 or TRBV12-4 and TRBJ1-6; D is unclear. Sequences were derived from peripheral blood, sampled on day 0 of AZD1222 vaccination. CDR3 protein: CASSPGRLALHF. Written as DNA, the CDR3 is TGTGCCAGCAGTCCGGGCCGTTTGGCCCTCCACTTT.